The source of this T cell receptor (beta chain) is a study of T cell responses to AZD1222 COVID-19 vaccine. With respect to this clone: The target antigen is unknown.

General study results and limits: Repertoire samples came only from after the peak T cell response. Among the donors, most were white British and more were female, and clonal diversity was possibly underestimated. Spike-specific TCR repertoires showed rising breadth and depth after two AZD1222 doses.

Assay: immunoSEQ multiplex PCR; the TCRdb copy retains only in-frame clones and omits some. The sample lists fewer than 200,000 clones, more than 80% occurring once. V lost 6 bases, J lost 8 bases, and 9 bases stayed unmatched. The CDR3 runs to 13 residues. The starting material was peripheral blood, obtained on day 0 of AZD1222 vaccination. This sequence originates from an adult in good health. The genes are TRBV12-3 or TRBV12-4 and TRBJ1-2; TRBD1 agrees at 7 bases. CDR3 protein: CASRSNRGQGYTF. CDR3 sequence (DNA): TGTGCCAGCAGATCTAACAGGGGCCAAGGCTACACCTTC.